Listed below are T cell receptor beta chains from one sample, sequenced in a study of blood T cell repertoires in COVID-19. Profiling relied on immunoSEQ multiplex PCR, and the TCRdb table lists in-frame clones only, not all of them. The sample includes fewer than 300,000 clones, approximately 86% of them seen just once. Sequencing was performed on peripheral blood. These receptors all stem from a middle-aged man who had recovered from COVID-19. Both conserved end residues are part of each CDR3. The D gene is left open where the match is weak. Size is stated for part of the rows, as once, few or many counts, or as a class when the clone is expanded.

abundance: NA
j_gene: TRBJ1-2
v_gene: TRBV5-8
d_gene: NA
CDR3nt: TGTGCCAGCAGCTTGGCAGGGGATAATGGCTACACCTTC
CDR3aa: CASSLAGDNGYTF

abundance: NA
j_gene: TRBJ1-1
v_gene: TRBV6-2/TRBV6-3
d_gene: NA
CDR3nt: TGTGCCAGCAGTTTTGGACAGAAGGCTGAAGCTTTCTTT
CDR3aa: CASSFGQKAEAFF

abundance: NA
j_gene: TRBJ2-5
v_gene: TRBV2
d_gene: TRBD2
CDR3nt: TGTGCCAGCAGTGTGAGCGGGAGGGGGGGAGAGACCCAGTACTTC
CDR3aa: CASSVSGRGGETQYF

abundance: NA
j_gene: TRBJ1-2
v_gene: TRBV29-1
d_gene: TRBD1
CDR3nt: TGCAGCGTAAGACAGGGGGGGAACTATGGCTACACCTTC
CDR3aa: CSVRQGGNYGYTF

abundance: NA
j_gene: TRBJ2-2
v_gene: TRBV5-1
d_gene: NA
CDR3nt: TGCGCCAGCAGCCCCGGAGCGGTTAACACCGGGGAGCTGTTTTTT
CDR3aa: CASSPGAVNTGELFF

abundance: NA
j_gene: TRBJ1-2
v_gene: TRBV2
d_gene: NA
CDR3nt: TGTGCCAGCAGTCCCACACCCCCGGGCTACACCTTC
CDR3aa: CASSPTPPGYTF

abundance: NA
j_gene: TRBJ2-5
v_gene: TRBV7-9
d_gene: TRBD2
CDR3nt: TGTGCCAGCAGCGGACTAGCGGGAGTTTACCAAGAGACCCAGTACTTC
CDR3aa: CASSGLAGVYQETQYF

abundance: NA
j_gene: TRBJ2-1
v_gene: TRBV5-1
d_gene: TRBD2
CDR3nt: TGCGCCAGCAGCTCGGGGACTAGCGGGCACAATGAGCAGTTCTTC
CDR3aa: CASSSGTSGHNEQFF

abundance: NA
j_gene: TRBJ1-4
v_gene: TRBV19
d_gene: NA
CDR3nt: TGTGCCAGTAGTATAGCTCCAGTTTCACGACTGTTTTTT
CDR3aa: CASSIAPVSRLFF

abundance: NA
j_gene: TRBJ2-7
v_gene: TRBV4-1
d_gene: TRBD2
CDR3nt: TGCGCCAGCAGCCAATTGCTAGCGGGAGACGAGCAGTACTTC
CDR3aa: CASSQLLAGDEQYF

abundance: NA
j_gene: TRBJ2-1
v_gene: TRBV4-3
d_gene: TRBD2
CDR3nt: TGCGCCAGCAGCCATGGACTAGCGGGAGTCGATGAGCAGTTCTTC
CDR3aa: CASSHGLAGVDEQFF

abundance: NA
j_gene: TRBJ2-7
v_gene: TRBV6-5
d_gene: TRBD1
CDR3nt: TGTGCCAGCAGTTACAGGGGGCGCATCTACGAGCAGTACTTC
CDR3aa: CASSYRGRIYEQYF

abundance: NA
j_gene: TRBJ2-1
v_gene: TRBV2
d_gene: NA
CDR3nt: TGTGCCAGCAGTGAACTGGGCCTCGGGGGCTCCTACAATGAGCAGTTCTTC
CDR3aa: CASSELGLGGSYNEQFF

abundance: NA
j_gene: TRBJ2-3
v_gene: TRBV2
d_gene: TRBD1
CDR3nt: TGTGCCAGCACTCGGGACAGGGGAACTAGCACAGATACGCAGTATTTT
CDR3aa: CASTRDRGTSTDTQYF

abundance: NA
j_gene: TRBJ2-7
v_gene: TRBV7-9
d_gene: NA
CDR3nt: TGTGCCAGCAGCCCCGGACTGCCCTCCTACGAGCAGTACTTC
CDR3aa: CASSPGLPSYEQYF

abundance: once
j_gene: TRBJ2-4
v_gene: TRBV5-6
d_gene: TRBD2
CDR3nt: TGTGCCAGCAGCCCCCTTCCGGGACTAGCGGGGGGGATCAAAAACATTCAGTACTTC
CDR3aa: CASSPLPGLAGGIKNIQYF

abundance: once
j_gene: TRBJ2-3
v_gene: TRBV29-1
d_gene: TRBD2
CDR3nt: TGCAGCGGAGCGGGAGGGACCACAGATACGCAGTATTTT
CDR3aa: CSGAGGTTDTQYF

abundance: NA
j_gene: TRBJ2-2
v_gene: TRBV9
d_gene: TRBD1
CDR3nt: TGTGCCAGCAGCGTAGGGGACAGGGGTTTGTCCGGGGAGCTGTTTTTT
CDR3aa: CASSVGDRGLSGELFF

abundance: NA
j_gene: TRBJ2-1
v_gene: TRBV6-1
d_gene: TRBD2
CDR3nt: TGTGCCAGTGAGACTAGCGGGGGCCACAATGAGCAGTTCTTC
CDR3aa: CASETSGGHNEQFF

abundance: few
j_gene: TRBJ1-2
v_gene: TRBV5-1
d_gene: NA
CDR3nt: TGCGCCAGCAGCTTGGCAACTATCCAGACTAACTATGGCTACACCTTC
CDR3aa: CASSLATIQTNYGYTF

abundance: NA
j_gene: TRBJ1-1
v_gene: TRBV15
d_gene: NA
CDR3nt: TGTGCCACCAGCAGAGATCGGGTGAAAGATGAAGCTTTCTTT
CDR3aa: CATSRDRVKDEAFF

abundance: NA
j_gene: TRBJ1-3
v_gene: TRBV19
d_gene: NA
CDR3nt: TGTGCCAGTGGTTTGAGGCAGGGCACAGTCGGTGGAAACACCATATATTTT
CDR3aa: CASGLRQGTVGGNTIYF

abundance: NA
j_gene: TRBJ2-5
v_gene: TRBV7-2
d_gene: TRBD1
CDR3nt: TGTGCCAGCAGCTTAGGGGGACAGGGTCAAGAGACCCAGTACTTC
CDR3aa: CASSLGGQGQETQYF

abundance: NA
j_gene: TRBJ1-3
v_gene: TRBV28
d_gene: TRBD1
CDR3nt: TGTGCCAGCGGACAGGGATGGGGAAACACCATATATTTT
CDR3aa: CASGQGWGNTIYF

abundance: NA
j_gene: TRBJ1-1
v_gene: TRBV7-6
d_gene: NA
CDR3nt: TGTGCCAGCAGCTTAGGCGGAGCGAACACTGAAGCTTTCTTT
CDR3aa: CASSLGGANTEAFF

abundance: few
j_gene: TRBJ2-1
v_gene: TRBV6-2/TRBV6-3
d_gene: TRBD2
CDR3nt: TGTGCCAGCACCCCAGGGACTACCTTCGCTGAGCAGTTCTTC
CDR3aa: CASTPGTTFAEQFF